Listed here are 12 T cell receptor beta chains from one sample, sequenced in a study of cytomegalovirus exposure and HLA in healthy donors. The PCR contained 60 Vbeta and 13 Jbeta primers. Only in-frame clones appear in the TCRdb table, and some are missing; sequencing was by immunoSEQ multiplex PCR. The profile covers over 200,000 clones, with about three quarters appearing a single time and less than 2% taken by the ten largest. The sequencing sample was made of PBMCs. The receptors derive from a male donor in good health and CMV-seronegative.

The genes are TRBV6-6 and TRBJ1-1, with a weak D call TRBD1 (5 bases). In germline, CDR1 is MNHNY, CDR2 SVGAGI (reference sequence). The CDR3 totals 14 residues. Between the trimmed V and J ends, which lost 6 bases and 1 base, there was a span of 12 bases. CDR3 nucleotides: TGTGCCAGCAGACCATCGGACACGAACACTGAAGCTTTCTTT. This translates into CASRPSDTNTEAFF.

The chain is built from TRBV6-5 and TRBJ2-3; D perhaps matches TRBD2 (5 bases). The V end was cut by 0 bases, the J end by 4 bases, with 14 bases between. In germline, CDR1 is MNHEY, CDR2 SVGAGI. The CDR3 has 16 residues. The CDR3 sequence is CASSYSRGLGPDTQYF. The CDR3 DNA reads as TGTGCCAGCAGTTACTCACGGGGTCTGGGCCCAGATACGCAGTATTTT.

This chain joins TRBV4-2 and TRBJ1-1; D unclear. Germline V gene data show CDR1 as LGHNA and CDR2 as YNFKEQ. The germline V and J ends were trimmed by 0 bases and 0 bases, with 11 bases remaining between them. This CDR3 is built from 16 residues. The CDR3 is CASSQDLAGLNTEAFF. CDR3 in DNA: TGTGCCAGCAGCCAAGATCTAGCGGGTCTGAACACTGAAGCTTTCTTT.

The V gene is TRBV7-9, the J gene TRBJ1-1; the match to TRBD1 covers 8 bases. Germline-derived CDR1 and CDR2 are SEHNR and FQNEAQ (reference sequence). With 6 bases clipped from V and 4 bases from J, the junction kept 4 bases outside the gene matches. CDR3 length: 13 residues. DNA for the CDR3: TGTGCCAGCAGACCTACAGGGGGCACTGAAGCTTTCTTT. Residues: CASRPTGGTEAFF.

The chain carries TRBV2 and TRBJ2-2; possible D gene TRBD2, 5 bases. V was clipped by 6 bases and J by 0 bases, with 8 bases between them. CDR1 and CDR2 (germline): SNHLY, FYNNEI. The CDR3 loop spans 14 amino acids. The DNA of the CDR3 is TGTGCCAGCAGGACGGACTCGAACACCGGGGAGCTGTTTTTT. It yields the protein CASRTDSNTGELFF.

The chain has TRBV7-2 and TRBJ2-3; TRBD2 might be the D (7 bases). Germline CDR1 SGHTA, CDR2 FQGNSA. V was trimmed by 6 bases and J by 6 bases, leaving 19 bases between them. The length of the CDR3 is 15 residues. The CDR3 DNA reads TGTGCCAGCAGTTTCTTTGCGGGGGCGGGGGATACGCAGTATTTT. It yields the protein CASSFFAGAGDTQYF.

This rearrangement joins TRBV5-5 to TRBJ2-7; 8 bases agree with TRBD1. The CDR3 totals 14 residues. The germline V gene has CDR1 SGHKS and CDR2 YYEKEE (reference sequence). The ends lost 4 bases at V and 4 bases at J; junction bases unmatched: 7. In DNA, the CDR3 is TGTGCCAGCAGCCCCTCGGGACAGGCTTACGAGCAGTACTTC. It yields the protein CASSPSGQAYEQYF.

The V call is TRBV5-4, the J call TRBJ1-2, with D perhaps matching TRBD1 (6 bases). V was clipped by 5 bases and J by 2 bases, with 10 bases between them. Germline CDR1 is SGHNT and CDR2 is YYREEE (reference sequence). The CDR3 length is 13 residues. CDR3 sequence: CASSPDRNYGYTF. The CDR3 DNA follows: TGTGCCAGCAGTCCCGACAGGAACTATGGCTACACCTTC. Variable domain in full (rest from reference TRBV5-4 and TRBJ1-2): ETGVTQSPTHLIKTRGQQVTLRCSSQSGHNTVSWYQQALGQGPQFIFQYYREEENGRGNFPPRFSGLQFPNYSSELNVNALELDDSALYLCASSPDRNYGYTFGSGTRLTVV.

This clone was counted only a few times. The V gene is TRBV5-1, the J gene TRBJ2-1; 10 nucleotides match TRBD1. The length of the CDR3 is 17 residues. The J segment lost 2 bases and the V segment lost 4 bases, leaving 9 bases of the junction unmatched. Per the germline V gene, CDR1 is SGHRS and CDR2 is YFSETQ. The CDR3 DNA sequence: TGCGCCAGCAGCCGACAGGGGGCGCGGGAAACCTACAATGAGCAGTTCTTC. It translates to CASSRQGARETYNEQFF.

The chain uses TRBV7-6 and TRBJ1-1, with TRBD1 as a possible D gene (6 bases). The length of the CDR3 is 13 residues. The V end was cut by 3 bases, the J end by 2 bases, with 7 bases between. The V gene's germline CDR1 is SGHVS and CDR2 FNYEAQ. The CDR3 DNA reads TGTGCCAGCAGCTTGGGACATAACACTGAAGCTTTCTTT. Translating gives CASSLGHNTEAFF.

V usage is TRBV4-3 and J usage is TRBJ1-3; D is uncertain. Germline V gene lookup returns CDR1 LGHNA and CDR2 YSLEER. CDR3 size: 15 residues. Trimming took off 1 base at V and 0 bases at J, with 7 bases between the two ends. In nucleotides, the CDR3 is TGCGCCAGCAGCCAAGTAGTCCTCTCTGGAAACACCATATATTTT. Translating it yields CASSQVVLSGNTIYF.

The rearrangement joins TRBV7-8 to TRBJ1-3, with D possibly TRBD1 on 5 matching bases. The germline V and J ends were trimmed by 1 base and 0 bases, with 10 bases remaining between them. The CDR3 has 16 residues. Germline CDR1 SGHVS, CDR2 FQNEAQ. The CDR3 DNA is TGTGCCAGCAGCTTAGTGGGGCGGGGCTCTGGAAACACCATATATTTT. It encodes CASSLVGRGSGNTIYF.